Below are 10 T cell receptor beta chains sequenced from a single sample in a study of CD4 T cells in relation to SARS-CoV-2 and coronaviruses. Measured with immunoSEQ multiplex PCR; TCRdb has only the in-frame clones, and not every one. The top ten clones hold 4.5% to 5% of a sample with about 40,000 clones, roughly 84% of them seen once. Their antigens are not known. The sequencing sample was made of naive CD4+ T cells from PBMCs, cultured in vitro. Documented subset: naive CD4+ T cells isolated by negative enrichment. The origin of the receptors is an adult with COVID-19.

This chain uses TRBV11-2 with TRBJ2-3; 7 bases line up with TRBD2. V gave up 2 bases and J gave up 1 base; unmatched junction bases: 9. The CDR3 runs to 17 residues. CDR1 SGHAT and CDR2 FQNNGV come from the germline V gene. CDR3 sequence (DNA): TGTGCCAGCAGCTTATTCGGGCGGGAGAGGGGCACAGATACGCAGTATTTT. Translation: CASSLFGRERGTDTQYF.

The V call is TRBV7-2, the J call TRBJ1-2; D not resolved. This CDR3 has 12 residues. Trimming cost V 4 bases and J 4 bases, with 7 bases left between them. Germline values: CDR1 SGHTA, CDR2 FQGNSA. This chain's CDR3 is CASSSTGYGYTF. The CDR3 region has the DNA TGTGCCAGCAGCTCGACTGGCTATGGCTACACCTTC.

This clone was seen a handful of times. This rearrangement joins TRBV7-2 to TRBJ2-1; D not resolved. The V end was cut by 2 bases, the J end by 6 bases, with 14 bases between. The CDR3 covers 15 residues. Germline CDR1 and CDR2: SGHTA and FQGNSA. The CDR3 nucleotides read TGTGCCAGCAGCTTAACGCCTAGTCATCTCAATGAGCAGTTCTTC. Protein: CASSLTPSHLNEQFF.

The chain has TRBV15 and TRBJ1-2; tentative D call: TRBD1 (5 bases). Germline-derived CDR1 and CDR2 are LNHNV and YYDKDF (reference sequence). The CDR3 length is 15 residues. V was shortened by 1 base and J by 4 bases, with 13 bases between the two germline ends. The CDR3 DNA reads as TGTGCCACCAGCAGAGGTCAACAGGCCCCCTATGGCTACACCTTC. Residues: CATSRGQQAPYGYTF.

V and J are TRBV5-4 and TRBJ2-7, with 8 bases lining up with TRBD2. CDR1 is SGHNT and CDR2 is YYREEE in the germline V gene (reference sequence). V shed 4 bases, J shed 4 bases, and the junction held 10 bases outside the gene matches. The CDR3 extends over 15 amino acids. The CDR3 sequence: CASSPRVAGQYEQYF. Here the CDR3 DNA reads TGTGCCAGCAGCCCTCGGGTAGCGGGGCAGTACGAGCAGTACTTC.

This clone was seen only once. This sequence joins TRBV28 and TRBJ2-3; no reliable D call. CDR1 is MDHEN and CDR2 is SYDVKM in the germline V gene. Trimming removed 3 bases from V and 2 bases from J, with 6 bases in between. CDR3 size: 13 residues. The CDR3 bases are TGTGCCAGCAGTTTTTCAAACACAGATACGCAGTATTTT. Translation: CASSFSNTDTQYF.

This clone has just a few counts. The chain carries TRBV11-2 and TRBJ1-3, with no clear D. Trimming removed 1 base from V and 5 bases from J, with 12 bases in between. The CDR3 is 15 amino acids. Germline CDR1 is SGHAT and CDR2 is FQNNGV. The CDR3 bases are TGTGCCAGCAGCTTAGCCGGGGTTTTAAGAAACACCATATATTTT. Residues: CASSLAGVLRNTIYF.

The chain recombines TRBV18 with TRBJ2-7; D gene uncertain. Germline CDR1 is KGHSH and CDR2 is LQKENI. The CDR3 spans 13 residues. The V and J ends lost 4 bases and 0 bases respectively, with 7 bases between them. The CDR3 DNA sequence: TGTGCCAGCTCACGTGGGATCTCCTACGAGCAGTACTTC. It encodes CASSRGISYEQYF.

The chain links TRBV4-3 to TRBJ2-3; tentative D call: TRBD2 (5 bases). CDR3 size: 15 residues. Germline V lookup: CDR1 LGHNA, CDR2 YSLEER. V was cut by 0 bases and J by 11 bases, with 18 bases left in between. Written as DNA, the CDR3 is TGCGCCAGCAGCCAAGATAGCGCGGCACAGCCGCAGCAGTATTTT. Translating it yields CASSQDSAAQPQQYF.

This clone appeared once. The genes are TRBV7-2 and TRBJ2-5; the match to TRBD2 covers 13 bases. Germline CDR1 reads SGHTA; CDR2 reads FQGNSA. J gave up 5 bases and V 5 bases, and 17 bases lay outside the gene matches. The CDR3 is made up of 19 amino acids. For the CDR3, the DNA is TGTGCCAGCAGCGCGAACCGAGGACTAGCGGGAGTTAGCAGGGAGACCCAGTACTTC. The encoded protein is CASSANRGLAGVSRETQYF.